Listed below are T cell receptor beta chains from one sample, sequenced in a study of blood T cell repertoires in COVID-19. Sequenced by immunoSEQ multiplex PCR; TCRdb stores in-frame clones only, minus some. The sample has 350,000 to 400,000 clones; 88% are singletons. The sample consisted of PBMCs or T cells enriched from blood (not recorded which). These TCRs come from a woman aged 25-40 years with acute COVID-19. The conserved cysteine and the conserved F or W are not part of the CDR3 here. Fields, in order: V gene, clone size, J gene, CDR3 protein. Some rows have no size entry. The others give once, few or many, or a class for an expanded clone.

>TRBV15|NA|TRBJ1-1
ATSRDWRRGTEAF
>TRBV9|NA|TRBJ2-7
ASSPENTYEQY
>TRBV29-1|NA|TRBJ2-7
SVSWTGGEQY
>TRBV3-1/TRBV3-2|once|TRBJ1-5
ASSAGLNQPQH
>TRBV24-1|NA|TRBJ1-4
ATSRGDSNEKLF
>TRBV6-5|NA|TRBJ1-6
ASSYGSQGSSPLH
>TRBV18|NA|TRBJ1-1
ASSARQGVYGSDTEAF
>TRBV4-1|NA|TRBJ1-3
ASSLVQSSGNTIY
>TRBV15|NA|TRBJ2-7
ATSRGGLAGSYEQY
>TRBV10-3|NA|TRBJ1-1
AISESWGPMAKENTEAF
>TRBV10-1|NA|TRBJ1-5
ASSFSEGQGAQPQH